Listed below are T cell receptor beta chains from one sample, sequenced in a study of T cell responses to AZD1222 COVID-19 vaccine. Measured with immunoSEQ multiplex PCR; TCRdb has only the in-frame clones, and not every one. Among some 65,000 clones listed, less than 85% were seen once. Here the sequenced sample was peripheral blood, taken on day 0 of MenACWY control vaccination. Receptor source: an adult in good health. Both conserved end residues are part of each CDR3. The D gene is left open where the match is weak. Some rows mark clone size as missing; the rest say once, few, many or name a class of expanded clone.

d_call: .
clone_size: .
v_call: TRBV28
j_call: TRBJ1-1
cdr3_aa: CASSLLGGVGAFF
cdr3_nt: TGTGCCAGCAGTTTATTGGGGGGAGTAGGAGCTTTCTTT

d_call: .
clone_size: once
v_call: TRBV7-9
j_call: TRBJ1-4
cdr3_aa: CASSWDRNREKLFF
cdr3_nt: TGTGCCAGCAGCTGGGACCGAAACCGAGAAAAACTGTTTTTT

d_call: .
clone_size: .
v_call: TRBV19
j_call: TRBJ2-1
cdr3_aa: CASSIGIEGSYNEQFF
cdr3_nt: TGTGCCAGTAGTATCGGGATTGAGGGCTCCTACAATGAGCAGTTCTTC

d_call: .
clone_size: .
v_call: TRBV19
j_call: TRBJ2-7
cdr3_aa: CASSAGTHYEQYF
cdr3_nt: TGTGCCAGTAGTGCCGGGACTCACTACGAGCAGTACTTC

d_call: .
clone_size: .
v_call: TRBV6-5
j_call: TRBJ2-1
cdr3_aa: CASSYSAEPSYNEQFF
cdr3_nt: TGTGCCAGCAGTTACTCTGCAGAACCCTCCTACAATGAGCAGTTCTTC

d_call: .
clone_size: .
v_call: TRBV2
j_call: TRBJ2-1
cdr3_aa: CASSDGGSIPVEQFF
cdr3_nt: TGTGCCAGCAGTGATGGAGGGAGCATCCCCGTTGAGCAGTTCTTC

d_call: .
clone_size: .
v_call: TRBV5-1
j_call: TRBJ2-2
cdr3_aa: CASTTGTNTGELFF
cdr3_nt: TGCGCCAGCACGACGGGCACAAACACCGGGGAGCTGTTTTTT

d_call: .
clone_size: .
v_call: TRBV27
j_call: TRBJ1-2
cdr3_aa: CASSLQGQGNYGYTF
cdr3_nt: TGTGCCAGCAGTCTCCAGGGGCAGGGCAACTATGGCTACACCTTC

d_call: TRBD1
clone_size: .
v_call: TRBV5-1
j_call: TRBJ1-1
cdr3_aa: CASSPFGQAGTEAFF
cdr3_nt: TGCGCCAGCAGCCCCTTCGGACAGGCGGGCACTGAAGCTTTCTTT

d_call: .
clone_size: .
v_call: TRBV3-1/TRBV3-2
j_call: TRBJ2-1
cdr3_aa: CASGTLYNEQFF
cdr3_nt: TGTGCCAGCGGGACTCTCTACAATGAGCAGTTCTTC

d_call: TRBD2
clone_size: .
v_call: TRBV11-3
j_call: TRBJ2-2
cdr3_aa: CASSPGAGGITGELFF
cdr3_nt: TGTGCCAGCAGCCCGGGGGCGGGAGGAATCACCGGGGAGCTGTTTTTT

d_call: .
clone_size: many
v_call: TRBV2
j_call: TRBJ2-3
cdr3_aa: CASRPEGLQYF
cdr3_nt: TGTGCCAGCAGGCCGGAGGGCCTCCAGTATTTT

d_call: TRBD1
clone_size: .
v_call: TRBV13
j_call: TRBJ1-6
cdr3_aa: CASSLGIPWSGTGQNSPLHF
cdr3_nt: TGTGCCAGCAGCTTAGGAATCCCATGGTCTGGGACAGGGCAGAATTCACCCCTCCACTTT

d_call: TRBD2
clone_size: .
v_call: TRBV27
j_call: TRBJ2-1
cdr3_aa: CASSTHGLAGNEQFF
cdr3_nt: TGTGCCAGCAGTACTCACGGACTAGCGGGAAATGAGCAGTTCTTC

d_call: TRBD1
clone_size: .
v_call: TRBV5-1
j_call: TRBJ1-2
cdr3_aa: CASKPSQGAQYGYTF
cdr3_nt: TGCGCCAGCAAACCATCCCAGGGGGCGCAGTATGGCTACACCTTC

d_call: .
clone_size: .
v_call: TRBV12-3/TRBV12-4
j_call: TRBJ2-7
cdr3_aa: CASSFQGPTEQYF
cdr3_nt: TGTGCCAGCAGTTTTCAGGGTCCCACCGAGCAGTACTTC

d_call: TRBD1
clone_size: .
v_call: TRBV5-6
j_call: TRBJ1-2
cdr3_aa: CASSGGQGASGYTF
cdr3_nt: TGTGCCAGCAGCGGAGGACAGGGGGCGAGTGGCTACACCTTC

d_call: TRBD1
clone_size: .
v_call: TRBV27
j_call: TRBJ2-3
cdr3_aa: CASSIGTVTDTQYF
cdr3_nt: TGTGCCAGCAGTATCGGGACAGTGACAGATACGCAGTATTTT

d_call: .
clone_size: .
v_call: TRBV20-1
j_call: TRBJ2-7
cdr3_aa: CSASGGGPYEQYF
cdr3_nt: TGCAGTGCTAGTGGAGGGGGGCCCTACGAGCAGTACTTC

d_call: .
clone_size: .
v_call: TRBV9
j_call: TRBJ1-6
cdr3_aa: CASSVDARGSSPLHF
cdr3_nt: TGTGCCAGCAGCGTAGATGCCAGGGGATCTTCACCCCTCCACTTT

d_call: .
clone_size: .
v_call: TRBV6-5
j_call: TRBJ1-2
cdr3_aa: CASGSILYGYTF
cdr3_nt: TGTGCCAGCGGATCAATACTCTATGGCTACACCTTC

d_call: TRBD1
clone_size: .
v_call: TRBV5-1
j_call: TRBJ1-2
cdr3_aa: CASSGTGPDYGYTF
cdr3_nt: TGCGCCAGCAGCGGGACAGGGCCCGACTATGGCTACACCTTC

d_call: .
clone_size: few
v_call: TRBV7-2
j_call: TRBJ2-1
cdr3_aa: CASSLEVQEQFF
cdr3_nt: TGTGCCAGCAGCTTAGAGGTACAGGAGCAGTTCTTC

d_call: .
clone_size: many
v_call: TRBV6-1
j_call: TRBJ1-5
cdr3_aa: CASSLHPQTHQPQHF
cdr3_nt: TGTGCCAGCAGCCTTCATCCACAGACACATCAGCCCCAGCATTTT

d_call: TRBD1
clone_size: .
v_call: TRBV29-1
j_call: TRBJ1-2
cdr3_aa: CSVLGGSAFYGYTF
cdr3_nt: TGCAGCGTATTAGGGGGCTCTGCTTTCTATGGCTACACCTTC

d_call: .
clone_size: .
v_call: TRBV5-6
j_call: TRBJ2-3
cdr3_aa: CASSLLGGDTQYF
cdr3_nt: TGTGCCAGCAGCTTGCTAGGGGGAGATACGCAGTATTTT

d_call: .
clone_size: .
v_call: TRBV30
j_call: TRBJ1-2
cdr3_aa: CAWSVSSYGYTF
cdr3_nt: TGTGCCTGGAGTGTAAGCTCCTATGGCTACACCTTC

d_call: .
clone_size: .
v_call: TRBV6-6
j_call: TRBJ1-3
cdr3_aa: CASSSYSSGNTIYF
cdr3_nt: TGTGCCAGCAGCAGCTATAGCTCTGGAAACACCATATATTTT

d_call: .
clone_size: .
v_call: TRBV5-1
j_call: TRBJ2-5
cdr3_aa: CASSLRAPRETQYF
cdr3_nt: TGCGCCAGCAGCCTCCGGGCCCCTCGAGAGACCCAGTACTTC

d_call: TRBD2
clone_size: .
v_call: TRBV24-1
j_call: TRBJ2-5
cdr3_aa: CATSDPTSGVETQYF
cdr3_nt: TGTGCCACCAGTGATCCAACTAGCGGGGTGGAGACCCAGTACTTC

d_call: TRBD2
clone_size: .
v_call: TRBV7-9
j_call: TRBJ2-3
cdr3_aa: CASSFGLAGFTDTQYF
cdr3_nt: TGTGCCAGCAGCTTCGGACTAGCGGGATTCACAGATACGCAGTATTTT

d_call: .
clone_size: medium-sized
v_call: TRBV2
j_call: TRBJ2-3
cdr3_aa: CASSETWGADTQYF
cdr3_nt: TGTGCCAGCAGTGAAACGTGGGGGGCAGATACGCAGTATTTT

d_call: .
clone_size: .
v_call: TRBV5-1
j_call: TRBJ2-3
cdr3_aa: CASSLEAFFTDTQYF
cdr3_nt: TGCGCCAGCAGCTTGGAGGCCTTCTTCACAGATACGCAGTATTTT

d_call: .
clone_size: .
v_call: TRBV28
j_call: TRBJ2-7
cdr3_aa: CASSGGALYEQYF
cdr3_nt: TGTGCCAGCAGTGGGGGAGCCCTCTACGAGCAGTACTTC

d_call: TRBD1
clone_size: .
v_call: TRBV7-9
j_call: TRBJ2-6
cdr3_aa: CASSLSGTARKGGANVLTF
cdr3_nt: TGTGCCAGCAGCTTATCCGGGACAGCCCGGAAGGGTGGGGCCAACGTCCTGACTTTC

d_call: .
clone_size: .
v_call: TRBV3-1/TRBV3-2
j_call: TRBJ2-2
cdr3_aa: CASSRLPPNTGELFF
cdr3_nt: TGTGCCAGCAGCCGCCTCCCTCCTAACACCGGGGAGCTGTTTTTT

d_call: .
clone_size: few
v_call: TRBV5-1
j_call: TRBJ1-3
cdr3_aa: CASSLAGSGNTIYF
cdr3_nt: TGCGCCAGCAGCTTGGCGGGGTCTGGAAACACCATATATTTT

d_call: .
clone_size: .
v_call: TRBV28
j_call: TRBJ1-1
cdr3_aa: CASTIGAGKSSPPEAFF
cdr3_nt: TGTGCCAGCACCATTGGGGCAGGGAAGAGTTCTCCCCCTGAAGCTTTCTTT

d_call: .
clone_size: .
v_call: TRBV29-1
j_call: TRBJ2-7
cdr3_aa: CSVVWDSDYEQYF
cdr3_nt: TGCAGCGTTGTGTGGGATTCGGACTACGAGCAGTACTTC

d_call: .
clone_size: .
v_call: TRBV27
j_call: TRBJ1-6
cdr3_aa: CASSSGMPDNSPLHF
cdr3_nt: TGTGCCAGCAGTTCCGGGATGCCAGATAATTCACCCCTCCACTTT

d_call: .
clone_size: .
v_call: TRBV9
j_call: TRBJ2-1
cdr3_aa: CASSVAGLVGNEQFF
cdr3_nt: TGTGCCAGCAGCGTAGCCGGCCTTGTGGGGAATGAGCAGTTCTTC